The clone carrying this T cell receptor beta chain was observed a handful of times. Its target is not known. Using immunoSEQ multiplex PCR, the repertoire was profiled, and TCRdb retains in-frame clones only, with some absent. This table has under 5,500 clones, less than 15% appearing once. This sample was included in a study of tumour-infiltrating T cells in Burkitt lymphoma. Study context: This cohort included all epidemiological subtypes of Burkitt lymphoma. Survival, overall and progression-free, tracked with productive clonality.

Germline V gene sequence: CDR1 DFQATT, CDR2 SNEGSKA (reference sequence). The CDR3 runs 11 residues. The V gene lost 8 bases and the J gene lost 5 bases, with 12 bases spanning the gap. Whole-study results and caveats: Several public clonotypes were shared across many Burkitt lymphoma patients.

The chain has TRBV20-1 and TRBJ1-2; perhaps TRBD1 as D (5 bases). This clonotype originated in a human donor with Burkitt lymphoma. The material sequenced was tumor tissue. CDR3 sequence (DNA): TGCAGTTCCCAAAAGGGGTATGGCTACACCTTC. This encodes CSSQKGYGYTF.